A single T cell receptor beta chain is shown here with its context. Its antigen is unknown. The germline V and J ends were trimmed by 6 bases and 5 bases, with 16 bases remaining between them. The CDR3 totals 14 residues. Germline V gene data show CDR1 as MDHEN and CDR2 as SYDVKM. The data are from a study of blood T cells in healthy people across ages. On the study more broadly: For every two T cells, template switching captured about one barcoded beta molecule.

Study-wide results and caveats: In older individuals, TCR beta diversity per million T cells was lower, falling roughly linearly with age. Naive T cell percentage showed a strong correlation with TCR beta diversity. Higher diversity, along with more naive CD4+ cells, distinguished long-lived donors from aged donors.

The second PCR ran about 6 to 12 cycles with a sample-barcoded 5' primer and J-beta primers. A single record per CDR3 protein comes from TCRdb applying MiXCR to the 5' RACE reads. The sample yields some 750,000 distinct CDR3 sequences, 22% seen once. Sequenced sample: blood. The source of this sequence is a man in his 70s in good health. The chain couples TRBV28 to TRBJ1-1, with a possible D match to TRBD1 (5 bases). CDR3 loop: CASRSGESGTEAFF. The CDR3 nucleotides read TGTGCCAGCAGATCGGGGGAATCAGGGACTGAAGCTTTCTTT.